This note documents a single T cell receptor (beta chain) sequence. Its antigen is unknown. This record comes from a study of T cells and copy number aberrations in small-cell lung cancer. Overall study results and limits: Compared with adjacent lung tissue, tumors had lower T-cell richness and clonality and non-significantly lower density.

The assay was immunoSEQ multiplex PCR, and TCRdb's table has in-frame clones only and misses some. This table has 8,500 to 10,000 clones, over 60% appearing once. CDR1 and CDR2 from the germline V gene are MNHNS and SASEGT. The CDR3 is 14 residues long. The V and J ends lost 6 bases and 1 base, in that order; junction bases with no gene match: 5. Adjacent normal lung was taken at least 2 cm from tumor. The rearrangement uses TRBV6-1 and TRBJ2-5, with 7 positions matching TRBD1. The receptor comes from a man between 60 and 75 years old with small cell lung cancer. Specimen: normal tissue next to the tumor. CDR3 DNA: TGTGCCAGCAGACCCGACAGGGTCCAAGAGACCCAGTACTTC. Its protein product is CASRPDRVQETQYF.